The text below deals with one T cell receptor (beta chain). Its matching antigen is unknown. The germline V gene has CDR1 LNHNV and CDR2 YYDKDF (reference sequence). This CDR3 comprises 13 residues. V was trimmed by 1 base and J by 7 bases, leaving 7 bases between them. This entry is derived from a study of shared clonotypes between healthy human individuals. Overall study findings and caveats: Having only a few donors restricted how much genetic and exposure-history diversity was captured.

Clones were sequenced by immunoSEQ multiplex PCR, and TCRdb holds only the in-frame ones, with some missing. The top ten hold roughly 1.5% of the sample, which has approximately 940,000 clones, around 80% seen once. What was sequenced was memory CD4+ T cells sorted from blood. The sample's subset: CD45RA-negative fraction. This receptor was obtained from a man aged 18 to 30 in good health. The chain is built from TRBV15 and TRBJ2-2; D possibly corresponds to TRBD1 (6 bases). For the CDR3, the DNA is TGTGCCACCAGCAGAGGAGGGGGCGGGGAGCTGTTTTTT. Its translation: CATSRGGGGELFF.